Listed here is a single TCR beta chain. This table comes from immunoSEQ multiplex PCR, and its TCRdb copy is limited to in-frame clones, with some not included. The sample comprises roughly 41,000 clones, around 90% of which are singletons, and 7.7% rests with the top ten. All the patients suffered relapse after autologous stem cell transplantation, and brentuximab vedotin exposure differed. This specimen comes from a study of PD-1 blockade in classical Hodgkin lymphoma. The source material was peripheral blood mononuclear cells (PBMCs), sampled before the second cycle of nivolumab. The source of this sequence is a human donor with classical Hodgkin lymphoma.

CDR3 in amino acids: CASSVRGSYSNQPQHF. CDR3 coding DNA: TGTGCCAGCAGTGTCAGGGGCTCCTATAGCAATCAGCCCCAGCATTTT. The chain links TRBV28 to TRBJ1-5; D is perhaps TRBD1 (6 bases). The V gene lost 5 bases and the J gene lost 0 bases, with 14 bases spanning the gap. The CDR3 extends over 16 amino acids. Germline V gene lookup returns CDR1 MDHEN and CDR2 SYDVKM.